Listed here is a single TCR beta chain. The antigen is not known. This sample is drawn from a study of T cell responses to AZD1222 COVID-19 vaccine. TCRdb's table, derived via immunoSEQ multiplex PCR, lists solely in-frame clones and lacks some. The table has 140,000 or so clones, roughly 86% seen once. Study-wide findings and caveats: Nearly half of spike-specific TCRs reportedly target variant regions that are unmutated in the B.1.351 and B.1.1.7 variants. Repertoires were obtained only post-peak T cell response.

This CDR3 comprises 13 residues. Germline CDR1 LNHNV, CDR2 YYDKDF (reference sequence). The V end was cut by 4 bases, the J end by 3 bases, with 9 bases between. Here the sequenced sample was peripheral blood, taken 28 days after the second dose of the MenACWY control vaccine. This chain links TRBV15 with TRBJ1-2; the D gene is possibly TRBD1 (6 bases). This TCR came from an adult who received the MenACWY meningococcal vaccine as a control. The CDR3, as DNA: TGTGCCACCAGCACGGGGGCGGACTATGGCTACACCTTC. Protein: CATSTGADYGYTF.